The 30 T cell receptor beta chains reported below all come from one sample, sequenced in a study of early T cells in non-severe SARS-CoV-2 infection. TCRdb reprocessed the 5' RACE reads with MiXCR, giving one entry per CDR3 protein. The sample carries about 54,000 distinct CDR3 sequences, about 7.7% recorded once. The source material was whole blood, sampled at baseline. These receptors originate from an adult who was a healthcare worker with PCR-confirmed SARS-CoV-2 infection or an uninfected control (not recorded which).

This clonotype was seen ten or more times. The chain combines TRBV28 with TRBJ1-2, with D possibly TRBD1 on 5 matching bases. This CDR3 has 15 residues. Trimming stripped 5 bases from V and 9 bases from J, with 22 bases between. Per the germline V gene, CDR1 is MDHEN and CDR2 is SYDVKM. CDR3 DNA sequence: TGTGCCAGCAGTACTTACATATACGGGGGAGAGAGCTACACCTTC. It yields the protein CASSTYIYGGESYTF.

This clonotype has just a few counts. The chain recombines TRBV20-1 with TRBJ1-1; D call uncertain. The germline gives CDR1 DFQATT, CDR2 SNEGSKA (reference sequence). V shed 8 bases and J shed 3 bases, with 16 bases lying between them. The CDR3 extends over 13 amino acids. CDR3 nucleotide sequence: TGCAGTAACTCAGTGCCCTCGGACACTGAAGCTTTCTTT. This sequence encodes CSNSVPSDTEAFF.

This clonotype was picked up many times. This chain connects TRBV28 to TRBJ1-4; D gene uncertain. Deletions cut 3 bases from V and 8 bases from J, with 7 bases between. The CDR3 loop spans 12 amino acids. Germline V gene lookup returns CDR1 MDHEN and CDR2 SYDVKM. The CDR3 nucleotides read TGTGCCAGCAGTTTGAGAAAGGAAAAACTGTTTTTT. This codes for CASSLRKEKLFF.

A few counts support this clonotype. This chain connects TRBV7-9 to TRBJ2-7, with 8 bases fitting TRBD1. CDR1 and CDR2 (germline): SEHNR, FQNEAQ (reference sequence). The CDR3 is 15 residues long. The trim removed 6 bases at V and 5 bases at J, leaving 12 bases unmatched. The CDR3 DNA sequence: TGTGCCAGCAGTTCTTATGGACAGGGTACGGACGAGCAGTACTTC. Translated, it gives CASSSYGQGTDEQYF.

This sequence joins TRBV3-1 and TRBJ2-3; D is perhaps TRBD2 (6 bases). V gave up 1 base and J gave up 2 bases, with 13 bases separating them. CDR3 length: 16 amino acids. CDR1 and CDR2 (germline): LGHDT, YNNKEL (reference sequence). The CDR3, as DNA: TGTGCCAGCAGCCAAGTGGCGGGATCTGTCACAGATACGCAGTATTTT. Residues: CASSQVAGSVTDTQYF.

This clonotype came up a few times. V is TRBV29-1 and J is TRBJ2-1; 13 positions match TRBD2. Germline trimming cut 1 base from V and 0 bases from J; bases unmatched to any gene: 9. Per germline, CDR1 SQVTM and CDR2 ANQGSEA. This CDR3 has 19 amino acids. The DNA of the CDR3 is TGCAGCGTTGAAGCGGGAGGGACTAGCGGGACGAGCTCCTACAATGAGCAGTTCTTC. It translates to CSVEAGGTSGTSSYNEQFF.

This clonotype was observed a few times. The chain recombines TRBV3-1 with TRBJ1-6, with a tentative D call TRBD1 (5 bases). V gave up 4 bases and J gave up 5 bases, with 12 bases separating them. Germline CDR1 and CDR2: LGHDT and YNNKEL (reference sequence). CDR3 length: 15 amino acids. CDR3 nucleotide sequence: TGTGCCAGCAGCCCTGGACAAAATAATAATTCACCCCTCCACTTT. Its translation is CASSPGQNNNSPLHF.

There are many counts of this clonotype. The V call is TRBV12-3 or TRBV12-4, the J call TRBJ2-7; D not certain. The V and J ends lost 5 bases and 3 bases respectively, with 8 bases between them. The CDR3 sequence is 12 residues long. This chain's CDR3 is CASSHNYYEQYF. CDR3 DNA sequence: TGTGCCAGCAGTCATAATTACTACGAGCAGTACTTC.

This clonotype was counted at least ten times. This chain uses TRBV20-1 with TRBJ2-1; 9 nucleotides align to TRBD2. CDR1 is DFQATT, CDR2 SNEGSKA, per germline (reference sequence). The V and J ends lost 2 bases and 7 bases, in that order; junction bases with no gene match: 15. This CDR3 contains 17 residues. The chain's CDR3 is CSARIPSVAGGRNEQFF. DNA for the CDR3: TGCAGTGCTAGAATTCCCTCGGTCGCGGGAGGGAGGAATGAGCAGTTCTTC.

The chain carries TRBV5-1 and TRBJ2-7, with 10 bases that match TRBD2. The J segment lost 7 bases and the V segment lost 1 base, leaving 5 bases of the junction unmatched. The CDR3 sequence is 14 residues long. Germline V CDR1 and CDR2: SGHRS, YFSETQ. The CDR3 DNA follows: TGCGCCAGCAGCTTGACTAGCGGGACCAGGGAGCAGTACTTC. This translates into CASSLTSGTREQYF.

This clonotype is labeled as large (0.1 to 1%). This rearrangement joins TRBV6-2 or TRBV6-3 to TRBJ2-3; D gene unclear. This CDR3 region has 12 residues. The ends were cut back, 2 bases at V and 3 bases at J, with 3 bases in the middle. Germline CDR1 reads MNHEY; CDR2 reads SVGEGT. The CDR3 region has the DNA TGTGCCAGCAGTTACGGGACAGATACGCAGTATTTT. Translating gives CASSYGTDTQYF.

This clonotype has a count of ten or more. This chain connects TRBV7-9 to TRBJ1-1; D ambiguous. The CDR3 spans 14 residues. V gave up 1 base and J gave up 1 base, with 7 bases separating them. Germline V gives CDR1 SEHNR, CDR2 FQNEAQ (reference sequence). The CDR3, as DNA: TGTGCCAGCAGCTTAGGAGGGAGGAACACTGAAGCTTTCTTT. Its protein product is CASSLGGRNTEAFF.

The V gene is TRBV12-3 or TRBV12-4, the J gene TRBJ1-2; 9 positions agree with TRBD1. Germline trimming cut 6 bases from V and 2 bases from J; bases unmatched to any gene: 7. The CDR3 length is 15 residues. The CDR3 sequence is CASRDSGTGNYGYTF. The CDR3 nucleotides are TGTGCCAGCAGAGACTCCGGGACAGGGAACTATGGCTACACCTTC.

This rearrangement joins TRBV3-1 to TRBJ2-7; D might be TRBD2 (5 bases). Between the trimmed V and J ends, which lost 4 bases and 4 bases, there was a span of 14 bases. The CDR3 spans 14 residues. Germline V lookup: CDR1 LGHDT, CDR2 YNNKEL (reference sequence). The CDR3 DNA follows: TGTGCCAGCAGCCCAGTCACAAGAGGGTACGAGCAGTACTTC. It is translated as CASSPVTRGYEQYF.

This clonotype appeared many times. The chain carries TRBV5-1 and TRBJ2-3; no clear D gene. Trimming cost V 0 bases and J 2 bases, with 7 bases left between them. The CDR3 is 14 amino acids. Germline loops: CDR1 SGHRS, CDR2 YFSETQ. CDR3 sequence: CASSLGVLTDTQYF. The CDR3 nucleotides are TGCGCCAGCAGCTTGGGGGTCCTCACAGATACGCAGTATTTT.

This chain links TRBV15 with TRBJ2-7; D is ambiguous. This CDR3 has 13 residues. CDR1 and CDR2 (germline): LNHNV, YYDKDF (reference sequence). The germline V and J ends were trimmed by 1 base and 2 bases, with 6 bases remaining between them. CDR3 region: CATSRGVTYEQYF. DNA of the CDR3: TGTGCCACCAGCAGAGGCGTCACCTACGAGCAGTACTTC.

This clonotype was seen many times. The chain links TRBV11-1 to TRBJ2-1; 10 nucleotides agree with TRBD2. The CDR3 covers 16 residues. V lost 8 bases and J lost 12; bases outside the gene matches: 19. Germline values: CDR1 SGHAT, CDR2 FQDESV (reference sequence). The CDR3 nucleotides read TGTGCCAGCCGGTCGACGGGGGCTAGCGGGAGAAGAGGGCAGTTCTTC. This codes for CASRSTGASGRRGQFF.

This chain links TRBV14 with TRBJ2-7; TRBD1 matches 7 bases. With V trimmed by 5 bases and J by 2 bases, 6 bases remained unmatched. The germline CDR1 and CDR2 sequences are SGHDN and FVKESK. CDR3 length equals 14 residues. The CDR3 here is CASSETGFPYEQYF. In nucleotides, the CDR3 is TGTGCCAGCAGCGAGACAGGGTTTCCCTACGAGCAGTACTTC.

As to this clonotype: At one of its ends the junction is not consistent with the germline gene, which may arise from a read error. The chain combines TRBV27 with TRBJ2-7; D is undetermined. CDR1 is MNHEY and CDR2 is SMNVEV in the germline V gene (reference sequence). The CDR3 runs to 14 residues. CDR3: CAGSLSVESYEQYF. In DNA form, the CDR3 reads TGTGCCGGCAGTTTGTCGGTAGAATCCTACGAGCAGTACTTC.

This clonotype was detected ten times or more. The V call is TRBV7-8, the J call TRBJ1-4, with a possible D match to TRBD1 (6 bases). This CDR3 comprises 13 residues. From germline, CDR1 is SGHVS and CDR2 FQNEAQ. With 1 base removed from V and 7 bases from J, the gap between germline ends came to 7 bases. The CDR3 is CASSLGTAEKLFF. The CDR3 DNA reads as TGTGCCAGCAGCTTAGGGACAGCTGAAAAACTGTTTTTT.

This clonotype appeared many times. CDR3 loop: CASSQTTQGFYEQYF. The CDR3 nucleotides read TGTGCCAGCAGCCAAACTACTCAGGGGTTCTACGAGCAGTACTTC. The chain is built from TRBV3-1 and TRBJ2-7; the D gene is possibly TRBD1 (6 bases). CDR3 length equals 15 residues. Trimming took 2 bases from V and 3 from J, leaving 14 bases between them. The germline V gene encodes CDR1 LGHDT and CDR2 YNNKEL (reference sequence).

This clonotype appeared many times. V is TRBV5-1 and J is TRBJ2-3, with 8 bases fitting TRBD2. Germline CDR1 SGHRS, CDR2 YFSETQ. Trimming at V came to 1 base and at J to 5 bases, leaving 9 bases not matched to a gene. The CDR3 runs to 16 residues. The CDR3 bases are TGCGCCAGCAGCTTGTTGGACGGGAGGGCTAAAGATACGCAGTATTTT. Encoded protein: CASSLLDGRAKDTQYF.

This clonotype was detected a few times. This rearrangement joins TRBV21-1 to TRBJ2-5; no check of the table's D call, TRBD2, against the DNA was made. TRBV21-1 is noted as a pseudogene. The CDR3 totals 17 residues. CDR3 nucleotide sequence: TGTGCCAGCAGCAAAAGACCTAGCGGGAGGGCCGAAGAGACCCAGTACTTC. Translated: CASSKRPSGRAEETQYF.

V usage is TRBV11-1 and J usage is TRBJ1-2; weak D call: TRBD1 (5 bases). This CDR3 region has 11 residues. Trimming took 6 bases from V and 6 from J, leaving 8 bases between them. The germline CDR1 and CDR2 sequences are SGHAT and FQDESV (reference sequence). In DNA form, the CDR3 reads TGTGCCAGCAGGGCGGGGCATGGCTACACCTTC. Its protein is CASRAGHGYTF.

This clonotype occurred many times. V is TRBV5-6 and J is TRBJ2-7; 7 positions match TRBD2. After removal of 0 bases from V and 5 bases from J, the junction contained 2 bases not matched to a gene. This CDR3 is 13 amino acids long. The V gene's germline CDR1 is SGHDT and CDR2 YYEEEE. CDR3 protein: CASSLVGGDEQYF. As DNA, the CDR3 is TGTGCCAGCAGCTTGGTGGGGGGGGACGAGCAGTACTTC.

The chain employs TRBV11-3 and TRBJ2-3; D ambiguous. The CDR3 runs to 13 residues. V lost 5 bases to trimming and J lost 4 bases, with 10 bases between them. The germline CDR1 and CDR2 sequences are SGHNT and YENEEA. CDR3 region: CASSANGADTQYF. The CDR3 region has the DNA TGTGCCAGCAGCGCAAATGGGGCAGATACGCAGTATTTT.

This clonotype was seen a handful of times. J is TRBJ2-7 and V is TRBV5-1; 12 bases agree with TRBD2. The CDR3 totals 15 residues. V gave up 0 bases and J gave up 2 bases; unmatched junction bases: 0. Germline CDR1 reads SGHRS; CDR2 reads YFSETQ. The CDR3 sequence: CASSLGLAGAYEQYF. In DNA, the CDR3 is TGCGCCAGCAGCTTGGGACTAGCGGGAGCCTACGAGCAGTACTTC.

Comments on this clonotype: This may stem from a read error, because a much larger clone lies one nucleotide away. The chain joins TRBV28 to TRBJ1-6; a weak D match, TRBD1 (6 bases). Germline V gene data show CDR1 as MDHEN and CDR2 as SYDVKM. This CDR3 has 17 residues. CDR3 protein: CAGSFPGRGARISPLHF. In DNA, the CDR3 is TGTGCCGGCAGTTTTCCCGGACGGGGGGCGAGAATTTCACCCCTCCACTTT.

This clonotype was seen at least ten times. V and J are TRBV7-2 and TRBJ2-1, with 7 bases matching TRBD2. V shed 1 base, J shed 4 bases, and the junction held 4 bases outside the gene matches. The CDR3 covers 15 residues. Germline V lookup: CDR1 SGHTA, CDR2 FQGNSA. CDR3 sequence (DNA): TGTGCCAGCAGCTTAGGCACTAGCGCTTACAATGAGCAGTTCTTC. This sequence encodes CASSLGTSAYNEQFF.

This clonotype has only a few counts. The chain couples TRBV3-1 to TRBJ2-2; D is unresolved. CDR1 and CDR2 (germline): LGHDT, YNNKEL (reference sequence). The ends were cut back, 0 bases at V and 6 bases at J, with 5 bases in the middle. This CDR3 is built from 13 residues. The DNA for the CDR3 is TGTGCCAGCAGCCAAGACAGGCCCGGGGAGCTGTTTTTT. It translates to CASSQDRPGELFF. The variable domain in full, completed from reference TRBV3-1 and TRBJ2-2, reads DTAVSQTPKYLVTQMGNDKSIKCEQNLGHDTMYWYKQDSKKFLKIMFSYNNKELIINETVPNRFSPKSPDKAHLNLHINSLELGDSAVYFCASSQDRPGELFFGEGSRLTVL.